Listed below are T cell receptor beta chains from one sample, sequenced in a study of blood T cell repertoires in COVID-19. Assay used: immunoSEQ multiplex PCR; TCRdb lists only in-frame clones, some missing. This table holds under 300,000 clones, around 82% found once. Sequenced sample: peripheral blood. Receptors originate from an elderly woman with active or convalescent COVID-19. Each CDR3 is given without its conserved first and last residue. Each record gives: V gene, J gene, CDR3 protein.

>TRBV28|TRBJ2-7
ASIPALAFHEQY
>TRBV4-1|TRBJ1-4
ASSQDDRAGVTNEKLF
>TRBV6-6|TRBJ1-4
AIRQGSSTNEKLF
>TRBV5-4|TRBJ2-5
ASSPRVSETQY
>TRBV28|TRBJ1-2
ASSVQDGYT
>TRBV7-2|TRBJ1-6
ASSFQTGGYSPLH
>TRBV27|TRBJ1-2
ASSFDRGYGYT
>TRBV27|TRBJ1-1
ASSLYEGALDTEAF
>TRBV6-5|TRBJ2-1
ASRASSGTYNEQF
>TRBV6-2/TRBV6-3|TRBJ1-5
ASSKKQGARHQPQH
>TRBV4-2|TRBJ1-6
ASSQDGTENSPLH
>TRBV5-4|TRBJ2-1
ASSPQGSAYNEQF
>TRBV5-8|TRBJ1-5
ASSKTGNSNQPQH
>TRBV27|TRBJ1-2
ASSGPGQGKSNGYT
>TRBV18|TRBJ1-3
ASSPPQFSGNTIY
>TRBV7-8|TRBJ2-3
ASREPGLAGGRLTDTQY
>TRBV4-1|TRBJ2-1
ASSSEAGSYNEQF
>TRBV6-5|TRBJ1-3
ASSGLTGNTIY
>TRBV6-1|TRBJ1-5
ASSEDRGSNQPQH
>TRBV5-4|TRBJ2-1
ASSSGGYNEQF
>TRBV2|TRBJ2-7
ASSEASGSYEQY
>TRBV5-1|TRBJ2-1
ASSRGPSGNVYNEQF
>TRBV4-2|TRBJ1-2
ASSQGGGGPNYGYT
>TRBV3-1/TRBV3-2|TRBJ1-5
ASSQGEGTYRPQH
>TRBV6-2/TRBV6-3|TRBJ2-7
ASSYNLRVQY
>TRBV18|TRBJ1-5
ASSPVGGYSNQPQH
>TRBV18|TRBJ1-3
ASGGQGDLSGNTIY
>TRBV28|TRBJ1-2
ASSLLGRGYT
>TRBV7-8|TRBJ2-7
ASSLGWEGAYEQY
>TRBV5-4|TRBJ2-7
ASTPGQGARTYEQY
>TRBV4-2|TRBJ2-7
ASSQRDRDSRYEQY
>TRBV5-1|TRBJ1-1
ASSAWTATEAF
>TRBV20-1|TRBJ2-3
SAIKGDTQY
>TRBV9|TRBJ2-5
ASSVAFGHQETQY
>TRBV28|TRBJ1-1
ASTRGGSNTEAF
>TRBV28|TRBJ1-3
ASSTGAPGNTIY
>TRBV15|TRBJ2-2
ATSRDWREVFTGELF
>TRBV3-1/TRBV3-2|TRBJ2-3
ASSQSRGGADTQY
>TRBV6-6|TRBJ2-3
ASLSAVANTQY
>TRBV27|TRBJ1-2
ASSFPGGHGYT
>TRBV9|TRBJ2-5
ASSLRTGVLGETQY
>TRBV6-1|TRBJ1-5
ASSEMGQFNQPQH
>TRBV27|TRBJ1-1
ASRLGTGNTEAF
>TRBV9|TRBJ1-3
ASSVGGPSGNTIY
>TRBV27|TRBJ2-1
ASGSLAGTSQFTSYNEQF
>TRBV10-3|TRBJ2-1
AIKLAGETYGEQF
>TRBV18|TRBJ1-5
ASSRVWAPSNQPQH
>TRBV3-1/TRBV3-2|TRBJ2-3
ASSQPGLLTDTQY
>TRBV19|TRBJ2-3
ASSPHRLAGGRDTQY
>TRBV18|TRBJ2-6
ASSQTGTGLSGANVLT
>TRBV5-5|TRBJ1-1
ASSLLWAGDTEAF
>TRBV5-1|TRBJ1-1
ASSLVGAPEAF